The next 32 T cell receptor beta chains were all read from a single sample in a study of cytomegalovirus exposure and HLA in healthy donors (dated by TCRdb to the late 2010s). Receptors were amplified or captured by the immunoSEQ multiplex PCR assay. For the multiplex PCR, a mixture combining 60 forward primers for TCR Vbeta segments and 13 reverse primers for TCR Jbeta segments was used. TCRdb stores this immuneACCESS table with in-frame sequences only. Part of the clones is absent; in the studies checked, under half of the shortfall reflects unresolved V genes, and no reason is known for the rest. The sample includes over 85,000 clones, with about 83% observed a single time. The leading ten clones occupy 3% to 4% of the sample. What was sequenced was PBMCs. The receptor set was obtained from a female donor in good health and CMV-seropositive.

With respect to this clone: One end of the junction does not line up with germline, which may come from a read error. Other DNA sequences in the same sample also yield this CDR3. The chain uses TRBV5-1 and TRBJ1-4; D call uncertain. The CDR3 covers 17 residues. CDR1 and CDR2 from the germline V gene are SGHRS and YFSETQ. CDR3 nucleotides: TGCGCCAGCAGATTTTTTAACGGCGGGCGCACTAATGAAAAACTGTTCTTT. The encoded protein is CASRFFNGGRTNEKLFF.

Notes on this clone: At one end, the junction sequence differs from germline, possibly due to a read error. The chain carries TRBV6-4 and TRBJ1-1, with a possible D match to TRBD1 (6 bases). Germline V CDR1 and CDR2: MRHNA, SNTAGT. CDR3 length: 15 amino acids. CDR3 in DNA: TGTGCCAGCAGTCCCACAATGACAGGCTTTTCCATGCTTGTCTTT. It specifies CASSPTMTGFSMLVF.

CDR3 amino acids: CASSRWTGATNEKLFF. The CDR3 DNA follows: TGTGCCAGCAGTCGATGGACGGGAGCAACTAATGAAAAACTGTTTTTT. The rearrangement joins TRBV2 to TRBJ1-4, with D unclear. Germline V gene sequence: CDR1 SNHLY, CDR2 FYNNEI. Trimming stripped 5 bases from V and 0 bases from J, with 13 bases between. This CDR3 has 16 residues.

J is TRBJ2-7 and V is TRBV27; possible D gene TRBD2, 5 bases. V lost 3 bases and J lost 6, with 15 bases in between. Germline lookup yields CDR1 MNHEY and CDR2 SMNVEV (reference sequence). There are 14 residues in the CDR3. The CDR3 here is CASSLSHRGIEQYF. For the CDR3, the DNA is TGTGCCAGCAGTTTGTCACATAGAGGGATCGAGCAGTACTTC.

The chain couples TRBV18 to TRBJ1-2; D remains unclear. Looked up from germline, CDR1 is KGHSH and CDR2 is LQKENI. This CDR3 comprises 15 residues. V was pared by 3 bases and J by 4 bases, with 15 bases between. Here the CDR3 DNA reads TGTGCCAGCTCACCTCAGGTGGAAGCTTCCTATGGCTACACCTTC. This translates into CASSPQVEASYGYTF.

This clone came up a few times. The chain uses TRBV29-1 and TRBJ2-1, with D perhaps matching TRBD2 (6 bases). The CDR3 totals 13 residues. V gave up 1 base and J gave up 4 bases, with 8 bases separating them. Germline V gives CDR1 SQVTM, CDR2 ANQGSEA. The CDR3 nucleotides read TGCAGCGTTGAAGGCGGGGAGTACAATGAGCAGTTCTTC. Its translation is CSVEGGEYNEQFF.

This clone was detected a few times. In DNA, the CDR3 is TGTGCCAGCAGTGGACACCTCAATTCACCCCTCCACTTT. Protein sequence: CASSGHLNSPLHF. The chain carries TRBV14 and TRBJ1-6, with D possibly being TRBD1 (5 bases). CDR1 is SGHDN, CDR2 FVKESK, per germline. CDR3 length: 13 residues. V lost 6 bases to trimming and J lost 7 bases, with 10 bases between them.

The CDR3 here is CASSLRMDWLGFF. CDR3 DNA sequence: TGTGCCAGCAGCTTAAGAATGGACTGGTTAGGGTTCTTC. This chain connects TRBV7-9 to TRBJ2-1; D might be TRBD2 (5 bases). Trimming cost V 2 bases and J 15 bases, with 17 bases left between them. The germline gives CDR1 SEHNR, CDR2 FQNEAQ (reference sequence). The CDR3 covers 13 residues.

This rearrangement joins TRBV7-2 to TRBJ1-6; 7 nucleotides line up with TRBD1. The length of the CDR3 is 15 residues. After removal of 5 bases from V and 3 bases from J, the junction contained 4 bases not matched to a gene. Germline CDR1 is SGHTA and CDR2 is FQGNSA. CDR3 nucleotide sequence: TGTGCCAGCAGCCCCCGGGACAGCTATAATTCACCCCTCCACTTT. The encoded protein is CASSPRDSYNSPLHF.

This chain joins TRBV6-5 and TRBJ1-2, with a possible D match to TRBD1 (5 bases). Germline V lookup: CDR1 MNHEY, CDR2 SVGAGI. There are 15 residues in the CDR3. V was clipped by 2 bases and J by 2 bases, with 12 bases between them. CDR3 sequence reads: CASSYKTQGNYGYTF. The DNA for the CDR3 is TGTGCCAGCAGTTACAAAACCCAGGGAAACTATGGCTACACCTTC.

The chain employs TRBV27 and TRBJ1-6; TRBD1 matches 8 bases. There are 14 residues in the CDR3. The germline CDR1 and CDR2 sequences are MNHEY and SMNVEV (reference sequence). After removal of 5 bases from V and 10 bases from J, the junction contained 7 bases not matched to a gene. The CDR3 is CASSMDRVSSPLHF. Here the CDR3 DNA reads TGTGCCAGCAGTATGGACAGGGTCAGCTCACCCCTCCACTTT.

This clone was observed a handful of times. The V call is TRBV2, the J call TRBJ1-5; D is uncertain. V was shortened by 6 bases and J by 6 bases, with 9 bases between the two germline ends. The CDR3 totals 12 residues. Germline assignment: CDR1 SNHLY and CDR2 FYNNEI. The CDR3 nucleotides are TGTGCCAGCAGGGAGTTCGGTCAGCCCCAGCATTTT. This encodes CASREFGQPQHF.

The chain couples TRBV6-5 to TRBJ1-5; D may be TRBD1 (6 bases). V was cut by 5 bases and J by 3 bases, with 11 bases left in between. CDR1 is MNHEY and CDR2 is SVGAGI in the germline V gene. This CDR3 has 14 residues. DNA of the CDR3: TGTGCCAGCAGTACGACAGGTTACAATCAGCCCCAGCATTTT. Protein sequence: CASSTTGYNQPQHF.

J is TRBJ2-7 and V is TRBV5-1; 9 bases match TRBD1. CDR1 SGHRS and CDR2 YFSETQ come from the germline V gene. The CDR3 length is 14 residues. After removal of 4 bases from V and 7 bases from J, the junction contained 9 bases not matched to a gene. The CDR3 bases are TGCGCCAGCAGCGTCCTACAGGGGGCGGTTGAGCAGTACTTC. Translation gives CASSVLQGAVEQYF.

The rearrangement joins TRBV4-1 to TRBJ1-2; a possible D gene is TRBD1 (6 bases). The length of the CDR3 is 15 residues. From germline, CDR1 is MGHRA and CDR2 YSYEKL. V dropped 2 bases and J dropped 2 bases, with 12 bases sitting between them. CDR3 residues: CASSQRDKANYGYTF. The CDR3 DNA reads as TGCGCCAGCAGCCAAAGGGACAAAGCGAACTATGGCTACACCTTC.

This chain uses TRBV4-1 with TRBJ1-1; D may be TRBD1 (6 bases). This CDR3 is built from 15 residues. V dropped 0 bases and J dropped 4 bases, with 12 bases sitting between them. The germline V gene has CDR1 MGHRA and CDR2 YSYEKL. CDR3 amino acids: CASSQDWGQSTEAFF. The CDR3 nucleotides are TGCGCCAGCAGCCAAGATTGGGGACAAAGCACTGAAGCTTTCTTT.

The chain couples TRBV6-5 to TRBJ2-1; 9 bases fit TRBD2. Germline CDR1 MNHEY, CDR2 SVGAGI. The CDR3 runs to 15 residues. The V segment lost 2 bases and the J segment 9 bases; nucleotides outside the gene matches: 8. CDR3 sequence: CASSYAASGVVEQFF. CDR3 bases: TGTGCCAGCAGTTACGCCGCTAGCGGGGTTGTTGAGCAGTTCTTC.

The rearrangement uses TRBV6-5 and TRBJ1-2, with D unclear. This CDR3 contains 12 residues. CDR1 and CDR2 (germline): MNHEY, SVGAGI. V was shortened by 7 bases and J by 2 bases, with 8 bases between the two germline ends. The CDR3 loop is CASTGRNYGYTF. CDR3 bases: TGTGCCAGCACTGGCAGGAACTATGGCTACACCTTC.

The chain is built from TRBV11-3 and TRBJ2-1, with D perhaps matching TRBD2 (8 bases). CDR1 and CDR2 from the germline V gene are SGHNT and YENEEA. V gave up 10 bases and J gave up 0 bases, with 31 bases separating them. The CDR3 consists of 20 residues. CDR3 sequence: CATPRKGDRESGSSYNEQFF. The CDR3 DNA reads TGTGCCACCCCTCGGAAAGGTGACAGGGAAAGCGGGAGCTCCTACAATGAGCAGTTCTTC.

This rearrangement joins TRBV2 to TRBJ2-6, with D perhaps TRBD1 (6 bases). CDR3 length equals 17 residues. Germline V gene data show CDR1 as SNHLY and CDR2 as FYNNEI. Deletions cut 3 bases from V and 2 bases from J, with 14 bases between. This CDR3 is CASSDWAGDTGANVLTF. In nucleotides, the CDR3 is TGTGCCAGCAGTGATTGGGCAGGGGACACTGGGGCCAACGTCCTGACTTTC. The full variable domain, completed using reference TRBV2 and TRBJ2-6, is EPEVTQTPSHQVTQMGQEVILRCVPISNHLYFYWYRQILGQKVEFLVSFYNNEISEKSEIFDDQFSVERPDGSNFTLKIRSTKLEDSAMYFCASSDWAGDTGANVLTFGAGSRLTVL.

The rearrangement joins TRBV7-8 to TRBJ1-2; no definite D call. This CDR3 is 16 amino acids long. Trimming pared 1 base from V and 7 bases from J, leaving 19 bases between. CDR1 is SGHVS and CDR2 is FQNEAQ in the germline V gene. For the CDR3, the DNA is TGTGCCAGCAGCTTAGAGTCGACGACGGCACGGGGTGGCTACACCTTC. Translation: CASSLESTTARGGYTF.

The CDR3 coding sequence is TGCGCCAGCAGCTTGGATGGCCCGCGGTCCCGCACAGATACGCAGTATTTT. It encodes CASSLDGPRSRTDTQYF. The chain is built from TRBV5-1 and TRBJ2-3, with D unresolved. V lost 0 bases, J lost 1 base, and 15 bases lay in between. Per the germline V gene, CDR1 is SGHRS and CDR2 is YFSETQ. The length of the CDR3 is 17 residues.

DNA of the CDR3: TGTGCCAGCAGCCGCATCGGACTTAGCGGGTTGAAGACCGGGGAGCTGTTTTTT. Its protein is CASSRIGLSGLKTGELFF. The rearrangement links TRBV7-2 to TRBJ2-2; 7 bases are shared with TRBD2. The CDR3 loop spans 18 amino acids. Germline CDR1 and CDR2: SGHTA and FQGNSA. J was trimmed by 5 bases and V by 5 bases; bases with no gene match: 17.

This clone was detected a few times. The chain employs TRBV6-5 and TRBJ1-1, with D possibly being TRBD1 (5 bases). The CDR3 contains 13 residues. Trimming removed 2 bases from V and 10 bases from J, with 14 bases in between. Germline CDR1 MNHEY, CDR2 SVGAGI. The DNA for the CDR3 is TGTGCCAGCAGTTACCCGGGGGACCGAAGAGCTTTCTTT. Amino acid sequence: CASSYPGDRRAFF.

V and J are TRBV21-1 and TRBJ1-4; the table gives TRBD1 as D, unverified against the DNA. TRBV21-1 is described as a pseudogene. This CDR3 comprises 20 residues. The CDR3 reads CASSKRGQGGLKLTNEKLFF. The CDR3 DNA follows: TGTGCCAGCAGCAAAAGGGGACAGGGAGGGTTGAAGTTGACTAATGAAAAACTGTTTTTT.

This clone was observed a handful of times. The chain links TRBV2 to TRBJ1-2; 8 positions match TRBD1. This CDR3 comprises 13 residues. Losses at the gene ends were 7 bases for V and 5 bases for J; bases not matched to a gene: 6. Per germline, CDR1 SNHLY and CDR2 FYNNEI. For the CDR3, the DNA is TGTGCCAGCATCGGACAGGGTCCTTATGGCTACACCTTC. This codes for CASIGQGPYGYTF.

This chain connects TRBV4-1 to TRBJ1-2; possible D gene TRBD1, 6 bases. There are 18 residues in the CDR3. V gave up 1 base and J gave up 3 bases, with 21 bases separating them. CDR1 and CDR2 (germline): MGHRA, YSYEKL. CDR3 coding DNA: TGCGCCAGCAGCCAAGTGGGGCAGGGGATGGCTTCAGACTATGGCTACACCTTC. Its translation is CASSQVGQGMASDYGYTF.

The chain employs TRBV10-3 and TRBJ2-5, with D possibly TRBD2 on 5 matching bases. Trimming cost V 5 bases and J 4 bases, with 8 bases left between them. There are 12 residues in the CDR3. Per the germline V gene, CDR1 is ENHRY and CDR2 is SYGVKD. DNA for the CDR3: TGTGCCATCAGTCAGAGCGGAGAGACCCAGTACTTC. Translation: CAISQSGETQYF.

This clone was observed a single time. The DNA for the CDR3 is TGTGCCAGCAGCCAACAGGGTAGCACTGAAGCTTTCTTT. Translation gives CASSQQGSTEAFF. The chain employs TRBV4-2 and TRBJ1-1, with D possibly TRBD1 on 5 matching bases. Trimming took off 2 bases at V and 4 bases at J, with 8 bases between the two ends. There are 13 residues in the CDR3. CDR1 LGHNA and CDR2 YNFKEQ come from the germline V gene.

The chain couples TRBV28 to TRBJ2-7, with 8 bases fitting TRBD1. Germline CDR1 is MDHEN and CDR2 is SYDVKM. Trimming at V came to 4 bases and at J to 6 bases, leaving 20 bases not matched to a gene. This CDR3 contains 18 residues. The chain's CDR3 is CASSSPTSFGTGFREQYF. The CDR3 bases are TGTGCCAGCAGTTCCCCGACCAGCTTCGGGACAGGTTTCCGCGAGCAGTACTTC.

For this clone: In this CDR3 the conserved last residue, phenylalanine or tryptophan, is missing, so a read error is likely. No DNA is shown, since the ends of the CDR3 on it are uncertain; the CDR3 is the one TCRdb lists. The rearrangement uses TRBV19 and TRBJ2-7; the table's D call TRBD2 went unverified against the DNA. CDR1 and CDR2 (germline): LNHDA, SQIVND (reference sequence). The CDR3 region is 13 residues in length, termini included. The CDR3 here is CAPPGTLVAGRDP.

V gene TRBV10-2 combines with J gene TRBJ2-1, with 7 bases matching TRBD2. CDR1 and CDR2 from the germline V gene are WSHSY and SAAADI. This CDR3 has 14 residues. After removal of 4 bases from V and 9 bases from J, the junction contained 9 bases not matched to a gene. Here the CDR3 DNA reads TGCGCCAGCAGTGTTCCCAGCGGGGAGGGTGAGCAGTTCTTC. Amino acid sequence: CASSVPSGEGEQFF.